This entry is about one TCR beta chain. The data belong to a study of identical twins. TCRdb reprocessed the 5' RACE reads with MiXCR, giving one entry per CDR3 protein. The sample has 200,000 to 250,000 distinct CDR3 sequences; 7.5% are singletons. The same specimen was also included in a second study, on yellow fever vaccine responses in identical twins.

This clonotype originated in a woman aged 18-29 years in good health. The sequenced sample consisted of memory (CD45RO+) T cells sorted from blood.

CDR3 in amino acids: CASSFPRSPLHF. CDR3 coding DNA: TGTGCCAGCAGTTTCCCGAGGTCACCCCTCCACTTT. This chain connects TRBV12-3 or TRBV12-4 to TRBJ1-6, with unresolved D. CDR3 length equals 12 residues. The V and J ends lost 3 bases and 10 bases respectively, with 7 bases between them.